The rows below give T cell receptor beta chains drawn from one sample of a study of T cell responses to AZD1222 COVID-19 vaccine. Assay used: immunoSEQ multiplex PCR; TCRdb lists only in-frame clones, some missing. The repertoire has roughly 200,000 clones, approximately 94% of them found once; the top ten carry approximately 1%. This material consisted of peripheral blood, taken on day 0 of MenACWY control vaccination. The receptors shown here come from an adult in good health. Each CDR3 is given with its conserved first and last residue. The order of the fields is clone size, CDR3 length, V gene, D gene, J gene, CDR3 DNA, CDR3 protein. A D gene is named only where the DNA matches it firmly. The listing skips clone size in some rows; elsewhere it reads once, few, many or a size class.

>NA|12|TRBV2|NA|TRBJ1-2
TGTGCCAGCAGTCCGAGCCCTCTTGGCTACACCTTC
CASSPSPLGYTF
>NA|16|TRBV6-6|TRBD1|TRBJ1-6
TGTGCCAGCAGTTACTCGAGGGGACAGGGCACTTCACCCCTCCACTTT
CASSYSRGQGTSPLHF
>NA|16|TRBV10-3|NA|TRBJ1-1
TGTGCCATCAAGGGCCGTTGGGACGGACCGAACACTGAAGCTTTCTTT
CAIKGRWDGPNTEAFF
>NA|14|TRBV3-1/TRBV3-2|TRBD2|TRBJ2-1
TGTGCCAGCAGCCGGACTAGCGGCGCGAATGAGCAGTTCTTC
CASSRTSGANEQFF
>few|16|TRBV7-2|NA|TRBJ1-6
TGTGCCAGCAGCCCCCACCGAGGACGCAATAATTCACCCCTCCACTTT
CASSPHRGRNNSPLHF
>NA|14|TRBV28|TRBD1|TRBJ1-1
TGTGCCAGCAGGGACCGGGACAGATACACTGAAGCTTTCTTT
CASRDRDRYTEAFF
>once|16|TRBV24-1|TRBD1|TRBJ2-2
TGTGCCACCAGTGATGCGGGACAGGGTAACACCGGGGAGCTGTTTTTT
CATSDAGQGNTGELFF
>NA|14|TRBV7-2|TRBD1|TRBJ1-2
TGTGCCAGCAGCTTAGCACGGACAGGGTACGGCTACACCTTC
CASSLARTGYGYTF
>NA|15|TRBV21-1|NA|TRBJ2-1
TGTGCCAGCAGCAAACGGGGGATCTCCTACAATGAGCAGTTCTTC
CASSKRGISYNEQFF
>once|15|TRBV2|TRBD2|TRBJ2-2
TGTGCCAGCAGCGCGCGGGGACTAGCAGGCGGGGAGCTGTTTTTT
CASSARGLAGGELFF
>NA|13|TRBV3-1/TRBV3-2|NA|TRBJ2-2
TGTGCCAGCAGTACCATGAACACCGGGGAGCTGTTTTTT
CASSTMNTGELFF
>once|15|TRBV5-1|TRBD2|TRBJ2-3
TGCGCCAGCAGCCGGGACTACACCAAGGCCCGGACGCAGTATTTT
CASSRDYTKARTQYF
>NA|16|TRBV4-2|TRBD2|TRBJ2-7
TGTGCCAGCAGCCAAGGCGGGACTAGCGGGGGCTACGAGCAGTACTTC
CASSQGGTSGGYEQYF
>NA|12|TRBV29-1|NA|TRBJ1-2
TGCAGCATCAGGACTGCTAACTATGGCTACACCTTC
CSIRTANYGYTF
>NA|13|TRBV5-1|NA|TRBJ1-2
TGCGCCAGCAGCTCACAGGGAACATATGGCTACACCTTC
CASSSQGTYGYTF
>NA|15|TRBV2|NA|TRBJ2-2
TGTGCCAGCAGCCTCCGGGCCCCGAACACCGGGGAGCTGTTTTTT
CASSLRAPNTGELFF
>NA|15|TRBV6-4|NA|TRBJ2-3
TGTGCCAGCAGTGACTTGGGAGGGGGTATAGATACGCAGTATTTT
CASSDLGGGIDTQYF
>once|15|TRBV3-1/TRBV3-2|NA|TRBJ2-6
TGTGCCAGCAGCCTTCGCGGCTCTGGGGCCAACGTCCTGACTTTC
CASSLRGSGANVLTF
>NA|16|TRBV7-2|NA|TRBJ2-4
TGTGCCAGCAGCTCAGGAGGCCAGGGTGTCAAAAACATTCAGTACTTC
CASSSGGQGVKNIQYF
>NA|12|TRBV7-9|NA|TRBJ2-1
TGTGCCAGCAGTCCAGGGTTCGGAGAGCAGTTCTTC
CASSPGFGEQFF
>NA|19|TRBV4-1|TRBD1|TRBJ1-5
TGCGCCAGCAGCCACCGGGTCGGCGCGGGACAGGGCCACAATCAGCCCCAGCATTTT
CASSHRVGAGQGHNQPQHF
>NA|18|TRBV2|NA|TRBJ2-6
TGTGCCAGCAGTACTCCCGGGACTGAGCTCGGAAGGGCCAACGTCCTGACTTTC
CASSTPGTELGRANVLTF
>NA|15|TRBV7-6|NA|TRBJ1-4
TGTGCCAGCAGCTTAGCGTTCGGGCCACTTGAAAAACTGTTTTTT
CASSLAFGPLEKLFF
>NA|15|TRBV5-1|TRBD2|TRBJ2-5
TGCGCCAGCAGCTTGTGGGGAGGGCGGGGAGAGACCCAGTACTTC
CASSLWGGRGETQYF
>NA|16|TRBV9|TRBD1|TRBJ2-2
TGTGCCAGCAGCAAGGACAGGGGGGAGAACACCGGGGAGCTGTTTTTT
CASSKDRGENTGELFF
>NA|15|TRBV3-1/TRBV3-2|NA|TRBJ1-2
TGTGCCAGCAGCCAAGAAGGGGCGGGTAACTATGGCTACACCTTC
CASSQEGAGNYGYTF
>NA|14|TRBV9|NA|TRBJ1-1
TGTGCCAGCAGCGTATACGAGGGGGTATCCGAAGCTTTCTTT
CASSVYEGVSEAFF
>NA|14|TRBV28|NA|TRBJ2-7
TGTGCCAGCAGCCCTTCCTTGTTAGGGGGCGAGCAGTACTTC
CASSPSLLGGEQYF
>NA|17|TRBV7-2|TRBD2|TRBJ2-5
TGTGCCAGCAGCTATGCTAACAGGGGACTAGCGGGGGAGACCCAGTACTTC
CASSYANRGLAGETQYF
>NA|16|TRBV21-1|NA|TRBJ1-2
TGTGCCACCTCCTGGGGGAACTTCTCCCGGCCCAATGGCTACACCTTC
CATSWGNFSRPNGYTF
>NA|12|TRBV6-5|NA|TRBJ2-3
TGTGCCAGCAGAACTGAGACAGATACGCAGTATTTT
CASRTETDTQYF
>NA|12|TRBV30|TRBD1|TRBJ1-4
TGTGCCTGGAGTGCACAGGGGGCTCGGCTGTTTTTT
CAWSAQGARLFF
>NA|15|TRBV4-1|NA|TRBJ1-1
TGCGCCAGCAGCCAAGACGCGCCGGGGAACACTGAAGCTTTCTTT
CASSQDAPGNTEAFF
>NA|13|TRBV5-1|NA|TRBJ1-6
TGCGCCAGCAGCTTGGGGGGGAATTCACCCCTCCACTTT
CASSLGGNSPLHF
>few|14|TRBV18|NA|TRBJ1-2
TGTGCCAGCTCACCACCCCTACAGGGCCATGGCTACACCTTC
CASSPPLQGHGYTF
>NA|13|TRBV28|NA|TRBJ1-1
TGTGCCAGCAGTTTTCAGAAGAACACTGAAGCTTTCTTT
CASSFQKNTEAFF
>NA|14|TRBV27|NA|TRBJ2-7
TGTGCCAGCAGCCGGAATTGGGCGGGCTACGAGCAGTACTTC
CASSRNWAGYEQYF
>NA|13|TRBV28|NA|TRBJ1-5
TGTGCCAGCAGTTTAGTAGGGAATCAGCCCCAGCATTTT
CASSLVGNQPQHF
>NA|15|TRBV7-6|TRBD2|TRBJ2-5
TGTGCCAGCAGCTTAGCTAGCGGGTACCAAGAGACCCAGTACTTC
CASSLASGYQETQYF
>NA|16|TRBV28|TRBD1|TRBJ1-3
TGTGCCAGCAGTTCCGGGACAGGGGTCTCTGGAAACACCATATATTTT
CASSSGTGVSGNTIYF
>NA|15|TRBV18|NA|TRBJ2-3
TGTGCCAGCTCAACTCGACAGGCGAGCACAGATACGCAGTATTTT
CASSTRQASTDTQYF
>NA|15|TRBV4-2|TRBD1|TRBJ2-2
TGTGCCAGCAGCCAAGAACAGGGGTCGGTCGGGGAGCTGTTTTTT
CASSQEQGSVGELFF
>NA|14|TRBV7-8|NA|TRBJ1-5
TGTGCCAGCAGCTCCTACACCGGCAATCAGCCCCAGCATTTT
CASSSYTGNQPQHF
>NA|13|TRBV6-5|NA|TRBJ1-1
TGTGCCAGCAGTTACTCAGGAGGGGGTGAAGCTTTCTTT
CASSYSGGGEAFF
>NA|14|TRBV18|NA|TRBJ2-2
TGTGCCAGCTCACCAGAGGGGATCACCGGGGAGCTGTTTTTT
CASSPEGITGELFF
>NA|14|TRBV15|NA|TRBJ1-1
TGTGCCACCAGCAGAGATAGAACGGGTACTGAAGCTTTCTTT
CATSRDRTGTEAFF
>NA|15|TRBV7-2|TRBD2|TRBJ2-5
TGTGCCAGCAGCCGCAGCGGGGGGGCTGGGGAGACCCAGTACTTC
CASSRSGGAGETQYF
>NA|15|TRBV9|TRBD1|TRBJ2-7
TGTGCCAGCAGCGTAGGAGGAGGGACAGGGGGCGAGCAGTACTTC
CASSVGGGTGGEQYF
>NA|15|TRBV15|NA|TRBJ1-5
TGTGCCACCAGCAACTTACGGGGCCACAATCAGCCCCAGCATTTT
CATSNLRGHNQPQHF
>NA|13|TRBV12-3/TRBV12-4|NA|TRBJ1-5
TGTGCCAGCAGTCGGGACCGCGATATGTCCCAGCATTTT
CASSRDRDMSQHF
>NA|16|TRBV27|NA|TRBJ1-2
TGTGCCAGCAGTTTTTCTGAGCCTAGGGGTTCCTATGGCTACACCTTC
CASSFSEPRGSYGYTF
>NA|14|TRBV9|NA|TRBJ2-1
TGTGCCAGCAGCGTAATATCGGTGTCCGATGAGCAGTTCTTC
CASSVISVSDEQFF
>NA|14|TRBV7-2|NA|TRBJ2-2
TGTGCCAGCAGCGGCACTTTCAACACCGGGGAGCTGTTTTTT
CASSGTFNTGELFF
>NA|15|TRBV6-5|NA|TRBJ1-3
TGTGCCAGCAGATCCACAGGGTCTCCTGGAAACACCATATATTTT
CASRSTGSPGNTIYF
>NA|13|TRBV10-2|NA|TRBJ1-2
TGCGCCAGCCTAGGCTCTGGGGTCTATGGCTACACCTTC
CASLGSGVYGYTF
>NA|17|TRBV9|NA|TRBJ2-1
TGTGCCAGCAGCTTCTCACCTCTCGGCGGGGTCTACAATGAGCAGTTCTTC
CASSFSPLGGVYNEQFF
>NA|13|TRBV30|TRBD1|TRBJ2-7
TGTGCCTGGAGTAGGGGGCAGGGCCTCGAGCAGTACTTC
CAWSRGQGLEQYF
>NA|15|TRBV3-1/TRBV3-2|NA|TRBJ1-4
TGTGCCAGCAGCCAAGGGTCCACAACTAATGAAAAACTGTTTTTT
CASSQGSTTNEKLFF
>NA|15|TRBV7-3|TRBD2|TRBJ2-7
TGTGCCAGCAGCTTAGGTAGCGGGGGTTCCTACGAGCAGTACTTC
CASSLGSGGSYEQYF